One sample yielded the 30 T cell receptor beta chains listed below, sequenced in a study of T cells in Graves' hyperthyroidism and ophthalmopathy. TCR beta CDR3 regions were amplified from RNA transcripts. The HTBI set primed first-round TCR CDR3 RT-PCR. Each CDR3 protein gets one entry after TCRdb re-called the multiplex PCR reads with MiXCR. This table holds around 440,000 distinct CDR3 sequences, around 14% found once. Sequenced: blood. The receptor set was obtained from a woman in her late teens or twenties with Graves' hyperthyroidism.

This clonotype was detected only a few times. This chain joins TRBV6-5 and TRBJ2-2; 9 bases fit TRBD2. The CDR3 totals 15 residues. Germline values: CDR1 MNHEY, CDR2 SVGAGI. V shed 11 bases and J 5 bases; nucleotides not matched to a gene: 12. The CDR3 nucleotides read TGTGCCGGCACTTCGGCGGGGGGGTGGACCGGGGAGCTGTTTTTT. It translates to CAGTSAGGWTGELFF.

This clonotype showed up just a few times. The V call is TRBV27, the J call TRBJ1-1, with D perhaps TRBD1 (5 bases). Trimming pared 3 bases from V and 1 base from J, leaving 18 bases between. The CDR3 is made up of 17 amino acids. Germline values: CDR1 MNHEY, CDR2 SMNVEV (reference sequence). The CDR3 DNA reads TGTGCCAGCAGTTTGGTGGGTCTGATTAGGGGGAACACTGAAGCTTTCTTT. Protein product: CASSLVGLIRGNTEAFF.

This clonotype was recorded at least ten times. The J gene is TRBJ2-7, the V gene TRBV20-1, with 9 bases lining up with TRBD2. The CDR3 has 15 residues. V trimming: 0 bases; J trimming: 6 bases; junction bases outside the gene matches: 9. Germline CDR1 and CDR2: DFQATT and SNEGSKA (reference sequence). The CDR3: CSARDGDSGGAEQYF. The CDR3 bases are TGCAGTGCTAGAGATGGGGATAGCGGGGGCGCCGAGCAGTACTTC.

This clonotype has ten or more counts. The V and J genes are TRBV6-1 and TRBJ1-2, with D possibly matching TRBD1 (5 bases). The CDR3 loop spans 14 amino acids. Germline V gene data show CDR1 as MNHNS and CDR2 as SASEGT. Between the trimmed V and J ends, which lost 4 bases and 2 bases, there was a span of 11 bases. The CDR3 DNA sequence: TGTGCCAGCAGTGTTTCGGGACCCAACTATGGCTACACCTTC. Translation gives CASSVSGPNYGYTF.

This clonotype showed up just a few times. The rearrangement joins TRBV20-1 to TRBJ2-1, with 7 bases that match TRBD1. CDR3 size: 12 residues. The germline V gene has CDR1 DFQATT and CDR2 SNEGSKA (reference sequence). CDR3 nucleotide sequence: TGCGGGGGACAGAGATCCTACAATGAGCAGTTCTTC. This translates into CGGQRSYNEQFF.

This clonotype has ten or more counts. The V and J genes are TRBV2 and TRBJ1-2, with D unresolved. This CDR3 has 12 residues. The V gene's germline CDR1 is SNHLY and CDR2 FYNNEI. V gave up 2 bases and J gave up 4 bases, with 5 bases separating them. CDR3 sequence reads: CASSEMGYGYTF. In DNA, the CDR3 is TGTGCCAGCAGTGAAATGGGCTATGGCTACACCTTC.

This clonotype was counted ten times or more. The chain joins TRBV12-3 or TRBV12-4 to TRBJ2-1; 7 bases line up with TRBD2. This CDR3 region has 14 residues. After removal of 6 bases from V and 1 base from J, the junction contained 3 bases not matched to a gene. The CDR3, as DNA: TGTGCCAGCAGCCTGCGGGAGTCCTACAATGAGCAGTTCTTC. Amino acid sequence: CASSLRESYNEQFF.

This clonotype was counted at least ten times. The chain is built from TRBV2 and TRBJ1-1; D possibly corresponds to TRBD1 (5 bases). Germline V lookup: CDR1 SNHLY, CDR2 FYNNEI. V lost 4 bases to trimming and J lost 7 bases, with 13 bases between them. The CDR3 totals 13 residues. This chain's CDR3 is CASSAQGYGEAFF. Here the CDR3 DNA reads TGTGCCAGCAGTGCGCAGGGATACGGTGAAGCTTTCTTT.

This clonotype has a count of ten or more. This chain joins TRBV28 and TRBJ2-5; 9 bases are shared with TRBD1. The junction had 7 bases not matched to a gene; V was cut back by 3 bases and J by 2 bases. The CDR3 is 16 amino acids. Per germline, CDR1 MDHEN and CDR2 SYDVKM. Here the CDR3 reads CASSFPGQGGQETQYF. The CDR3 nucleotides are TGTGCCAGCAGTTTCCCGGGACAGGGCGGTCAAGAGACCCAGTACTTC.

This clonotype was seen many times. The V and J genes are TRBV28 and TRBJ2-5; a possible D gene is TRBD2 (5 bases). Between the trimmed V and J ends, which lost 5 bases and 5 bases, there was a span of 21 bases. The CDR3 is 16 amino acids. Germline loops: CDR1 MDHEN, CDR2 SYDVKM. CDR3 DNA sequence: TGTGCCAGCAGTCCCCTAGGAGGAGGTGGAACGGAGACCCAGTACTTC. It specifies CASSPLGGGGTETQYF.

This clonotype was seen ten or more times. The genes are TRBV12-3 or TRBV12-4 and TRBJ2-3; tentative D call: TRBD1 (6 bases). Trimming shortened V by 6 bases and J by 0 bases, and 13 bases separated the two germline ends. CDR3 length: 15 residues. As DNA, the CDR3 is TGTGCCAGCAGCCTAGGGGGAACTAGCACAGATACGCAGTATTTT. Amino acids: CASSLGGTSTDTQYF.

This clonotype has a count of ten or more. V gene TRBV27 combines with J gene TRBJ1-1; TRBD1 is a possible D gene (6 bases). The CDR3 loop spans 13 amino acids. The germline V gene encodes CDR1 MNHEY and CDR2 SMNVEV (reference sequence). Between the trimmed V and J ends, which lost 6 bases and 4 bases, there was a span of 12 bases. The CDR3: CASRRRGGTEAFF. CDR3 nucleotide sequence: TGTGCCAGCAGAAGGAGGGGGGGCACTGAAGCTTTCTTT.

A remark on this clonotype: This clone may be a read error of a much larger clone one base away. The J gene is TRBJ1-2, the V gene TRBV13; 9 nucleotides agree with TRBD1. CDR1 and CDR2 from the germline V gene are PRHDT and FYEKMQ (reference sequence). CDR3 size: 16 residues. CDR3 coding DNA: TGTGCCAGCAGCATTAAACAGGGGGCTCGGGCCTATGGCTGCACCTTC. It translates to CASSIKQGARAYGCTF. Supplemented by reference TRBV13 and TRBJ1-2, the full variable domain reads AAGVIQSPRHLIKEKRETATLKCYPIPRHDTVYWYQQGPGQDPQFLISFYEKMQSDKGSIPDRFSAQQFSDYHSELNMSSLELGDSALYFCASSIKQGARAYGCTFGSGTRLTVV.

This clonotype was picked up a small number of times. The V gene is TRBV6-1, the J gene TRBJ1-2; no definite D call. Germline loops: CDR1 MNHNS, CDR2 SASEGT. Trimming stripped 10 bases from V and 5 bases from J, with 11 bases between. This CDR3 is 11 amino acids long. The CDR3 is CATKSVYGYTF. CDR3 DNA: TGTGCCACCAAAAGCGTATATGGCTACACCTTC.

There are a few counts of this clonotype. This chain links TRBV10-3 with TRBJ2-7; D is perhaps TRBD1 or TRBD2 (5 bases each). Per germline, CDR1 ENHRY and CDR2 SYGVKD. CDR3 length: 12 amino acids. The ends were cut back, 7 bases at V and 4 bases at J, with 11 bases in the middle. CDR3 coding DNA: TGTGCCATCACCGACGAGGGGTACGAGCAGTACTTC. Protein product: CAITDEGYEQYF.

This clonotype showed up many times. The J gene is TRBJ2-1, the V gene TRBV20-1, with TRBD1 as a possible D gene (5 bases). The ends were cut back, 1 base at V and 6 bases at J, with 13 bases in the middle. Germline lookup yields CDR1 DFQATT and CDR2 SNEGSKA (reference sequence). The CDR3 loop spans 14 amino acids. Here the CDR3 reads CSARGGRVLNEQFF. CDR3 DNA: TGCAGTGCTAGAGGTGGCAGGGTCCTCAATGAGCAGTTCTTC.

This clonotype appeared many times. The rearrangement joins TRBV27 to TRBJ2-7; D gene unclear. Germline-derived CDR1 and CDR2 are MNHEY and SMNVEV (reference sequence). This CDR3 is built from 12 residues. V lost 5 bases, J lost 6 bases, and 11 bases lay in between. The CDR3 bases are TGTGCCAGCAGTCGAGTCTTTGGCGAGCAGTACTTC. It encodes CASSRVFGEQYF.

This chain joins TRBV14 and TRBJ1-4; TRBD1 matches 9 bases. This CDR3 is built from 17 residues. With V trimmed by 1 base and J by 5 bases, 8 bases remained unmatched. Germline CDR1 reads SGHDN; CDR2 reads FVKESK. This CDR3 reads CASSQGRRTGENEKLFF. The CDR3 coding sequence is TGTGCCAGCAGCCAAGGTCGGAGGACAGGGGAGAATGAAAAACTGTTTTTT.

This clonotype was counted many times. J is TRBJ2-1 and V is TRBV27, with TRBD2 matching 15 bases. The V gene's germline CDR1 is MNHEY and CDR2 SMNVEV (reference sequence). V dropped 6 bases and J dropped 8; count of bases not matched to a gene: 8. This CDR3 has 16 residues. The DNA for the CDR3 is TGTGCCAGCAGAACAGCCGGGACTAGCGGGAGGTATGAGCAGTTCTTC. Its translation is CASRTAGTSGRYEQFF.

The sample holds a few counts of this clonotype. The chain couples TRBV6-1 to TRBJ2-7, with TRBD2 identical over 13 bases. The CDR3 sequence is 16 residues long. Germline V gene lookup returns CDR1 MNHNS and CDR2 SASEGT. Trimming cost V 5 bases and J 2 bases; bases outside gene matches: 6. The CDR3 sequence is CASSFRLAGGTYEQYF. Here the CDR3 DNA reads TGTGCCAGCAGTTTCCGACTAGCGGGGGGTACCTACGAGCAGTACTTC.

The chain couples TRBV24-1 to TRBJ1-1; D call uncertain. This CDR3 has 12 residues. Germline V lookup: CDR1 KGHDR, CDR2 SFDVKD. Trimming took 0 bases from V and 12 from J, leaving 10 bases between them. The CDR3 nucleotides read TGTGCCACCAGTGATTTGCGGTGGAGGACTTTCTTT. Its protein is CATSDLRWRTFF.

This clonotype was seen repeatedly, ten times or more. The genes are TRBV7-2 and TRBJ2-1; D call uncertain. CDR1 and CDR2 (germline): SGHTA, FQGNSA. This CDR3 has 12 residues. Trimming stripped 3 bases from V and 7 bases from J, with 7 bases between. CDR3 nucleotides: TGTGCCAGCAGCTTTTCGGCGAATGAGCAGTTCTTC. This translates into CASSFSANEQFF.

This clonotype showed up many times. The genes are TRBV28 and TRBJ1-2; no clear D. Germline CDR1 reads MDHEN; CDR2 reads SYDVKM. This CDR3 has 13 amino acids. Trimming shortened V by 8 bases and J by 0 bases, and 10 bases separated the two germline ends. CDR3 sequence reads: CASGPLANYGYTF. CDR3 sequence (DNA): TGTGCCAGCGGCCCGTTAGCTAACTATGGCTACACCTTC.

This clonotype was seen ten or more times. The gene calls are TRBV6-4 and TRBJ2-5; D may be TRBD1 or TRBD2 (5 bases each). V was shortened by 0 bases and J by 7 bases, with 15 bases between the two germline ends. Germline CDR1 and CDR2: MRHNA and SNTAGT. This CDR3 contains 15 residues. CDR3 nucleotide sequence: TGTGCCAGCAGTGACTCAGTCGGGGCAGGGTTGACCCAGTACTTC. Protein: CASSDSVGAGLTQYF.

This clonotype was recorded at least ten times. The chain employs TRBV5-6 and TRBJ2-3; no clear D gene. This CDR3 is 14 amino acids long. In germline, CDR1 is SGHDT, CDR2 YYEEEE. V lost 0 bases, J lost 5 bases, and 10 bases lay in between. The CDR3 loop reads CASSLEAIQDTQYF. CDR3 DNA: TGTGCCAGCAGCTTGGAGGCGATCCAAGATACGCAGTATTTT. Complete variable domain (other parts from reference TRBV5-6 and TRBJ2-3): DAGVTQSPTHLIKTRGQQVTLRCSPKSGHDTVSWYQQALGQGPQFIFQYYEEEERQRGNFPDRFSGHQFPNYSSELNVNALLLGDSALYLCASSLEAIQDTQYFGPGTRLTVL.

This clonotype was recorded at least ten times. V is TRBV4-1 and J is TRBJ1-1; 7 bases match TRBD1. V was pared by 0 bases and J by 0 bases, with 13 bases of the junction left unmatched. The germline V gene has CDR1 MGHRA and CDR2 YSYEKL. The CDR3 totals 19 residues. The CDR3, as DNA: TGCGCCAGCAGCCAAGAGGGGGGGACAGAAACTTACATGAACACTGAAGCTTTCTTT. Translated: CASSQEGGTETYMNTEAFF.

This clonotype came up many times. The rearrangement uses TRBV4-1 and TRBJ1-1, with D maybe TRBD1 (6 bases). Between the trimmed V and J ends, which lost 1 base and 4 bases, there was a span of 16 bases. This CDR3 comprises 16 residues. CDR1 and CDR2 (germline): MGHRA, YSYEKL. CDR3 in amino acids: CASSQAWGGLLTEAFF. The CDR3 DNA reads TGCGCCAGCAGCCAAGCGTGGGGGGGGCTTCTCACTGAAGCTTTCTTT.

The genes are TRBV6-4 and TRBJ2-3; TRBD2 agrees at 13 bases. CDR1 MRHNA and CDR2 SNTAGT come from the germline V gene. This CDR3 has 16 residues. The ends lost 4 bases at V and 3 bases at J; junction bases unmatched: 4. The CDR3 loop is CASSALAGGGTDTQYF. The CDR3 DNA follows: TGTGCCAGCAGTGCACTAGCGGGGGGGGGAACAGATACGCAGTATTTT.

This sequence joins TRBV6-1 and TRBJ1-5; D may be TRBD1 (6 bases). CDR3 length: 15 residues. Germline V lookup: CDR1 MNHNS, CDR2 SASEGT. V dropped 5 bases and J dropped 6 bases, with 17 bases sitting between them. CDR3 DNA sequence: TGTGCCAGCAGTTTGACACAGGGTCCCGCTCAGCCCCAGCATTTT. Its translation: CASSLTQGPAQPQHF.

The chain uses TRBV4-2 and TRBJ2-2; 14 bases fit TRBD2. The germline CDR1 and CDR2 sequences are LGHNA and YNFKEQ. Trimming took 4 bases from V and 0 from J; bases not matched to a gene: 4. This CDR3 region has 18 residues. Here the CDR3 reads CASSPWTSGRSNTGELFF. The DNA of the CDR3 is TGTGCCAGCAGCCCCTGGACTAGCGGGAGGTCGAACACCGGGGAGCTGTTTTTT.